The next 20 T cell receptor beta chains were all read from a single sample in a study of metastatic and nonmetastatic thyroid tumors. The entire patient cohort was treatment-naive prior to thyroid surgery. TCRdb re-called the PCR reads through MiXCR. The sample holds about 30,000 clones, about 22% seen once. The sample was blood. Receptors originate from a female donor with papillary thyroid cancer or a benign thyroid nodule (not recorded which). Some clones in this sample may be carry-over from other donors' samples.

This clone was detected ten times or more. As DNA, the CDR3 is TGCAGTGCAGGGTCCGGGGGGGAGACCCAGTACTTC. Translating gives CSAGSGGETQYF. The rearrangement links TRBV20-1 to TRBJ2-5; 7 bases map to TRBD2. Looked up from germline, CDR1 is DFQATT and CDR2 is SNEGSKA (reference sequence). The CDR3 contains 12 residues. The V gene end was trimmed by 6 bases and the J gene end by 5 bases; junction bases not matched to a gene: 6.

This clone turned up a few times. This rearrangement joins TRBV12-3 or TRBV12-4 to TRBJ2-3; no clear D gene. The CDR3 spans 16 residues. Trimming left V 2 bases short and J 2 bases short, with 14 bases between. DNA of the CDR3: TGTGCCAGCAGTTTAATAAGGAGTAGGCCCACAGATACGCAGTATTTT. Translating gives CASSLIRSRPTDTQYF.

This clone appeared many times. The V call is TRBV20-1, the J call TRBJ2-1; 7 bases align to TRBD1. J was trimmed by 8 bases and V by 1 base; bases with no gene match: 5. The V gene's germline CDR1 is DFQATT and CDR2 SNEGSKA (reference sequence). There are 13 residues in the CDR3. DNA for the CDR3: TGCAGTGCTAGAGGTCCGACAGGGTATGAGCAGTTCTTC. Translated, it gives CSARGPTGYEQFF.

As concerns this clone: An end of the junction differs from the germline gene, which may be a read error. The rearrangement links TRBV27 to TRBJ1-5; D remains ambiguous. CDR3 length: 15 residues. Germline CDR1 MNHEY, CDR2 SMNVEV (reference sequence). Here the CDR3 reads CAGSLWESVNQPQHF. CDR3 sequence (DNA): TGTGCCGGCAGTTTATGGGAGTCGGTTAATCAGCCCCAGCATTTT.

Turning to this clone: The junction shows a germline mismatch at one end, possibly a read error. The CDR3 DNA reads as TGCAGTGCTAGACTTATTACCGGGACCCTTAGTGAGGCTGAAGCTGTCTTT. Protein product: CSARLITGTLSEAEAVF. The chain joins TRBV20-1 to TRBJ1-1; tentatively, D is TRBD1 (5 bases). CDR1 and CDR2 from the germline V gene are DFQATT and SNEGSKA (reference sequence). The CDR3 is made up of 17 amino acids.

As for this clone: Compared with germline, one end of the junction differs, possibly owing to a read error. The rearrangement uses TRBV11-2 and TRBJ2-2, with D possibly being TRBD1 or TRBD2 (5 bases each). The CDR3 has 17 amino acids. CDR1 is SGHAT and CDR2 is FQNNGV in the germline V gene. CDR3 loop: CAISLESVDSGTGELFF. CDR3 DNA: TGTGCCATCAGCTTAGAATCCGTTGACAGCGGTACCGGGGAGCTGTTTTTT.

This clone has ten or more counts. The CDR3, as DNA: TGTGCCAGCAGTTTACGGGGAAGCAATCAGCCCCAGCATTTT. Amino acids: CASSLRGSNQPQHF. This chain connects TRBV27 to TRBJ1-5; D gene ambiguous. There are 14 residues in the CDR3. Germline V lookup: CDR1 MNHEY, CDR2 SMNVEV (reference sequence). V lost 2 bases and J lost 1, with 6 bases in between.

The chain couples TRBV27 to TRBJ1-1, with a tentative D call TRBD1 (6 bases). Trimming took off 7 bases at V and 6 bases at J, with 15 bases between the two ends. The length of the CDR3 is 13 residues. Germline loops: CDR1 MNHEY, CDR2 SMNVEV (reference sequence). CDR3 region: CASTFGGGSEAFF. CDR3 nucleotides: TGTGCCAGCACTTTCGGGGGCGGCTCTGAAGCTTTCTTT.

The CDR3 DNA sequence: TGCGCCAGCAGCCCCCGGGTCGGGGATTTCAACACTGAAGCTTTCTTT. Protein: CASSPRVGDFNTEAFF. The gene calls are TRBV5-1 and TRBJ1-1; no clear D. The V and J ends lost 4 bases and 2 bases respectively, with 18 bases between them. The CDR3 length is 16 residues. Germline loops: CDR1 SGHRS, CDR2 YFSETQ.

This clone was seen ten or more times. The J gene is TRBJ1-5, the V gene TRBV30; D ambiguous. CDR1 is GTSNPN, CDR2 SVGIG, per germline (reference sequence). CDR3 length equals 13 residues. The V gene lost 0 bases and the J gene lost 6 bases, with 9 bases spanning the gap. CDR3 residues: CAWSVRGFQPQHF. The CDR3 DNA follows: TGTGCCTGGAGTGTACGGGGATTTCAGCCCCAGCATTTT. The whole variable domain, filled in from reference TRBV30 and TRBJ1-5, reads SQTIHQWPATLVQPVGSPLSLECTVEGTSNPNLYWYRQAAGRGLQLLFYSVGIGQISSEVPQNLSASRPQDRQFILSSKKLLLSDSGFYLCAWSVRGFQPQHFGDGTRLSIL.

The chain carries TRBV20-1 and TRBJ2-7; TRBD1 is a possible D gene (6 bases). With 3 bases removed from V and 2 bases from J, the gap between germline ends came to 20 bases. This CDR3 contains 16 residues. Germline V CDR1 and CDR2: DFQATT, SNEGSKA (reference sequence). CDR3 in DNA: TGCAGTGCTAGTAGTTACCGGGACACTAGACCCTACGAGCAGTACTTC. Translated, it gives CSASSYRDTRPYEQYF.

At least ten counts were recorded for this clone. The chain carries TRBV18 and TRBJ1-1, with a tentative D call TRBD1 (5 bases). There are 14 residues in the CDR3. The germline V gene has CDR1 KGHSH and CDR2 LQKENI. The V and J ends lost 3 bases and 6 bases respectively, with 14 bases between them. The CDR3 loop reads CASSPREGWPEAFF. CDR3 DNA: TGTGCCAGCTCACCCCGGGAGGGGTGGCCTGAAGCTTTCTTT.

This clone was detected many times. The gene calls are TRBV28 and TRBJ1-4; D is possibly TRBD1 (6 bases). V was shortened by 6 bases and J by 8 bases, with 19 bases between the two germline ends. The CDR3 has 15 residues. Germline CDR1 MDHEN, CDR2 SYDVKM. The CDR3 DNA reads as TGTGCCAGCAGGGGACTCCGGGACAAAAACGAAAAACTGTTTTTT. Protein product: CASRGLRDKNEKLFF.

This rearrangement joins TRBV2 to TRBJ2-2; D is perhaps TRBD1 (6 bases). The length of the CDR3 is 15 residues. Germline CDR1 is SNHLY and CDR2 is FYNNEI. Trimming stripped 4 bases from V and 2 bases from J, with 11 bases between. This CDR3 reads CASSGQEDNTGELFF. The CDR3 DNA is TGTGCCAGCAGTGGACAGGAAGACAACACCGGGGAGCTGTTTTTT.

Details on this clone: The junction shows a germline mismatch at one end, possibly a read error. The J gene is TRBJ2-7, the V gene TRBV14, with 7 bases aligning to TRBD1. Germline CDR1 reads SGHDN; CDR2 reads FVKESK. The CDR3 is made up of 16 amino acids. The CDR3, as DNA: TGTGCCAGCAACCAAGATTGGGGGACAGATCTCTGCGAGGAGTACTTC. Its protein product is CASNQDWGTDLCEEYF.

A word on this clone: Sequence at one end of the junction differs from germline and may be a read error. The V and J genes are TRBV20-1 and TRBJ1-5; a possible D gene is TRBD1 (6 bases). Germline V CDR1 and CDR2: DFQATT, SNEGSKA (reference sequence). The CDR3 is 14 residues long. As DNA, the CDR3 is TGCAGTGCTAGAGAGGGGGCCGTGCGTCAGCCCCCGCATTTT. Protein: CSAREGAVRQPPHF.

This clone was seen ten or more times. The CDR3 spells CASSPGQGDGYTF. The CDR3 nucleotides read TGTGCCAGCAGTCCCGGACAGGGTGACGGCTACACCTTC. The chain employs TRBV7-9 and TRBJ1-2; 8 bases line up with TRBD1. This CDR3 contains 13 residues. Germline values: CDR1 SEHNR, CDR2 FQNEAQ (reference sequence). After removal of 6 bases from V and 8 bases from J, the junction contained 8 bases not matched to a gene.

Details on this clone: A clone one base away is much larger, so this may be a read error. The V gene is TRBV5-4, the J gene TRBJ2-7; D may be TRBD2 (6 bases). The length of the CDR3 is 14 residues. CDR1 is SGHNT, CDR2 YYREEE, per germline (reference sequence). The CDR3 is CAGSLTIGTHEQYF. The CDR3 DNA is TGTGCCGGCAGCTTGACTATCGGGACTCACGAGCAGTACTTC.

This clone was detected ten times or more. The chain employs TRBV20-1 and TRBJ2-5; 9 positions match TRBD1. The junction had 10 bases not matched to a gene; V was cut back by 6 bases and J by 2 bases. The CDR3 is 15 residues long. Germline assignment: CDR1 DFQATT and CDR2 SNEGSKA (reference sequence). CDR3 sequence reads: CSAEDGDRGQETQYF. CDR3 DNA sequence: TGCAGTGCGGAAGACGGCGACAGGGGGCAAGAGACCCAGTACTTC.

This chain connects TRBV19 to TRBJ1-1; D call uncertain. V gave up 3 bases and J gave up 1 base, with 12 bases separating them. This CDR3 region has 15 residues. Germline values: CDR1 LNHDA, CDR2 SQIVND (reference sequence). This CDR3 is CASSIPGARNTEAFF. DNA for the CDR3: TGTGCCAGTAGTATCCCAGGCGCCCGGAACACTGAAGCTTTCTTT.